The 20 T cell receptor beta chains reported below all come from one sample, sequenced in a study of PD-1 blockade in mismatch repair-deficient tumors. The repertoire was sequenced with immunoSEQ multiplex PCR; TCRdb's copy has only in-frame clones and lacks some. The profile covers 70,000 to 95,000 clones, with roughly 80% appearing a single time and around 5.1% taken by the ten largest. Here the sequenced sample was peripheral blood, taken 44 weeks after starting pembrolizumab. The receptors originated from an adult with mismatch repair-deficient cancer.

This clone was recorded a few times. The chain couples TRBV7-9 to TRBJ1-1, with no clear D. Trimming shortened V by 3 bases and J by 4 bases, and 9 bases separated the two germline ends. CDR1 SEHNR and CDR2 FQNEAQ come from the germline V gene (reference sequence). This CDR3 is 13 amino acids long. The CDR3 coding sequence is TGTGCCAGCAGCTTCACTGGATCCACTGAAGCTTTCTTT. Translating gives CASSFTGSTEAFF.

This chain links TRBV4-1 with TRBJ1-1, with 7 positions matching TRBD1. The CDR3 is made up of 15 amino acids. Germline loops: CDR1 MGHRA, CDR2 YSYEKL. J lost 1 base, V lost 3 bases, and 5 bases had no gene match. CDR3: CASSQRDSSNTEAFF. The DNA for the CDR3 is TGCGCCAGCAGCCAGAGGGACAGCTCGAACACTGAAGCTTTCTTT.

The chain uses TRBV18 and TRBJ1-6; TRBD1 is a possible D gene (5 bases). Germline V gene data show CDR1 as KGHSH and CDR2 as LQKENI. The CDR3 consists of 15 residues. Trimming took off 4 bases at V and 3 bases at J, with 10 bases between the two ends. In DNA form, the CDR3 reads TGTGCCAGCTCACAGAGGGACGGCTATAATTCACCCCTCCACTTT. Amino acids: CASSQRDGYNSPLHF.

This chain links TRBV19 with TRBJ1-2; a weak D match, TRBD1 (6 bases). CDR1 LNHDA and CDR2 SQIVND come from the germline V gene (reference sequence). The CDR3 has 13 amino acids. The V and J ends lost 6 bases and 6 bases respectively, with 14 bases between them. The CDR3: CASRPTGQNGYTF. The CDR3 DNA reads TGTGCCAGTAGGCCGACAGGACAGAATGGCTACACCTTC.

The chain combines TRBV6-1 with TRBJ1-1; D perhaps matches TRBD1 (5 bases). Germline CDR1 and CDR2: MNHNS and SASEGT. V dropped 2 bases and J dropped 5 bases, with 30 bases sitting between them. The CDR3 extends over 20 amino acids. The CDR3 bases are TGTGCCAGCAGTGAAACAGATTTAGGGACGCCCTACCGTAAGCGGACTGAAGCTTTCTTT. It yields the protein CASSETDLGTPYRKRTEAFF.

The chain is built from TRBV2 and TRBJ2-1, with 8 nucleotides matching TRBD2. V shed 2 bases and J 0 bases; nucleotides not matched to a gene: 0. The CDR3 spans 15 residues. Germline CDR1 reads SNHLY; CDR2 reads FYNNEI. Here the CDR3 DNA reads TGTGCCAGCAGTGAAAGCGGGAGCTCCTACAATGAGCAGTTCTTC. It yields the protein CASSESGSSYNEQFF.

CDR3 protein: CASRAGQSAADTQYF. For the CDR3, the DNA is TGTGCCAGCAGAGCCGGGCAGTCGGCGGCAGATACGCAGTATTTT. J is TRBJ2-3 and V is TRBV6-5, with D unclear. CDR1 and CDR2 (germline): MNHEY, SVGAGI. V was cut by 6 bases and J by 4 bases, with 17 bases left in between. The CDR3 runs 15 residues.

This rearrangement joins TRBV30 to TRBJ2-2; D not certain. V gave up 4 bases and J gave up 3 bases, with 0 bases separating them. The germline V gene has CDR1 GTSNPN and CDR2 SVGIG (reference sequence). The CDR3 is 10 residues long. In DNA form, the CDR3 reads TGTGCCTGGAACACCGGGGAGCTGTTTTTT. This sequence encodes CAWNTGELFF. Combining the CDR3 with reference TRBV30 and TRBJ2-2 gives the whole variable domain SQTIHQWPATLVQPVGSPLSLECTVEGTSNPNLYWYRQAAGRGLQLLFYSVGIGQISSEVPQNLSASRPQDRQFILSSKKLLLSDSGFYLCAWNTGELFFGEGSRLTVL.

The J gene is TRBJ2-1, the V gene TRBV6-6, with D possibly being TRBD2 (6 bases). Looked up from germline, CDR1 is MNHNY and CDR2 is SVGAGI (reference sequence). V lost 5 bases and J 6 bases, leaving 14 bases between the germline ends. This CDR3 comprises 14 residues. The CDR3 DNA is TGTGCCAGCAGTCAAATTGGAGGGACCAATGAGCAGTTCTTC. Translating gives CASSQIGGTNEQFF.

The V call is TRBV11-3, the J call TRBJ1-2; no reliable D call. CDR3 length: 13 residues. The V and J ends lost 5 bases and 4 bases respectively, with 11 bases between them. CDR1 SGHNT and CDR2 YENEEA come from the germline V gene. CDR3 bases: TGTGCCAGCAGCCAAAGTGGACCCTATGGCTACACCTTC. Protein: CASSQSGPYGYTF.

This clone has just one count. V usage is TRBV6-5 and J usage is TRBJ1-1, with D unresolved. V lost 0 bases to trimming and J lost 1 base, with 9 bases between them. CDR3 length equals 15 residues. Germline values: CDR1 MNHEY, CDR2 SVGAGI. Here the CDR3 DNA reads TGTGCCAGCAGTTACTCGATCAGCACGAACACTGAAGCTTTCTTT. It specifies CASSYSISTNTEAFF.

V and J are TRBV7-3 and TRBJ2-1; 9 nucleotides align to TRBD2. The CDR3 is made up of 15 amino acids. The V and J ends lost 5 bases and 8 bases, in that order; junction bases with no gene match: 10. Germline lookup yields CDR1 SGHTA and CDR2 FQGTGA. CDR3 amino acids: CASSNTLAGIHEQFF. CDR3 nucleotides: TGTGCCAGCAGCAATACTCTAGCGGGAATCCATGAGCAGTTCTTC.

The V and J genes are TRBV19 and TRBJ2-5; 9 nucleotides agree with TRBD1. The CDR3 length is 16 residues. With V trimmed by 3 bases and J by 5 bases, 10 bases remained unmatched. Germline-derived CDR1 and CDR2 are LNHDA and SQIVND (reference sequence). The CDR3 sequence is CASSINPGQGSETQYF. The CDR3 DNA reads TGTGCCAGTAGTATTAATCCGGGACAGGGTAGCGAGACCCAGTACTTC.

The CDR3 DNA is TGCGCCAGCACCAAAGGACAGGGCTTAGACGAGCAGTACTTC. Amino acids: CASTKGQGLDEQYF. The chain recombines TRBV5-1 with TRBJ2-7; 8 nucleotides match TRBD1. The CDR3 consists of 14 residues. Germline V gives CDR1 SGHRS, CDR2 YFSETQ. The V and J ends lost 6 bases and 5 bases, in that order; junction bases with no gene match: 10.

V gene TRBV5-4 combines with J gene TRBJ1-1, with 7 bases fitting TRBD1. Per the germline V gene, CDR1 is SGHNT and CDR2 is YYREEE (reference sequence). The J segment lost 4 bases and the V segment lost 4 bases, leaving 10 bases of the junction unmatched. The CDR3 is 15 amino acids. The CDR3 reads CASSQDLTGFTEAFF. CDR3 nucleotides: TGTGCCAGCAGCCAGGACCTGACAGGGTTCACTGAAGCTTTCTTT.

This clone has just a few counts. CDR3 nucleotides: TGCGCCAGCAGCTTGGCTTCTAGCGGGAATAAAGATACGCAGTATTTT. Translation gives CASSLASSGNKDTQYF. This chain uses TRBV5-1 with TRBJ2-3; TRBD2 matches 9 bases. This CDR3 spans 16 amino acids. Germline V lookup: CDR1 SGHRS, CDR2 YFSETQ. V was pared by 0 bases and J by 5 bases, with 7 bases of the junction left unmatched.

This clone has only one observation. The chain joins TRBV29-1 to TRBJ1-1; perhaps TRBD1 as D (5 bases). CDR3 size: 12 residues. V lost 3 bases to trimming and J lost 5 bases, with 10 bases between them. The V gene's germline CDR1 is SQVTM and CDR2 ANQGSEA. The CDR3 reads CSVDRKGTEAFF. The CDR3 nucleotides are TGCAGCGTTGACCGGAAGGGGACTGAAGCTTTCTTT.

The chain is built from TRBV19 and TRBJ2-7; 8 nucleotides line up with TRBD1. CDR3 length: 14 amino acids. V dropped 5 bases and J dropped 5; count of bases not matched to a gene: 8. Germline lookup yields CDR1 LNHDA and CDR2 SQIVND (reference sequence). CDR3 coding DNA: TGTGCCAGTAGTTCCCACAGGGGGACGGACGAGCAGTACTTC. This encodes CASSSHRGTDEQYF.

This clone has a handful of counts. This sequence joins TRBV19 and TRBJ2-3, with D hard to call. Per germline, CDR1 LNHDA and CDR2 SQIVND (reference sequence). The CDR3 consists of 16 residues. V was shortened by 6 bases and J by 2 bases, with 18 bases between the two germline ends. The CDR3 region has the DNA TGTGCCAGTAGAAGGGCAGTAAACGACCTCACAGATACGCAGTATTTT. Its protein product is CASRRAVNDLTDTQYF.

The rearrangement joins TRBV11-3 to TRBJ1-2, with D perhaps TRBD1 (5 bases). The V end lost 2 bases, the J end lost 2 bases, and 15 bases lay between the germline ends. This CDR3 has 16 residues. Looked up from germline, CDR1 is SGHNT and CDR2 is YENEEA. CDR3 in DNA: TGTGCCAGCAGCTTAAGGGGCGCCGGGGTCAACTATGGCTACACCTTC. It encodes CASSLRGAGVNYGYTF.